A selection of T cell receptor beta chains follows, all from one sample in a study of shared clonotypes between healthy human individuals. Assay: immunoSEQ multiplex PCR; the TCRdb copy retains only in-frame clones and omits some. The table records some 600,000 clones, about 96% of them present only once. Sequencing was carried out using naive CD8+ T cells sorted from blood. These receptors came from a woman aged 25 to 39 in good health. The CDR3 runs from the conserved cysteine through the conserved F or W. The D gene is left open where the match is weak. Only part of the rows carry a size: once, few, many, or a class if the clone is expanded.

j_call | clone_size | v_call | d_call | cdr3_aa | cdr3_nt
TRBJ2-3 | NA | TRBV27 | NA | CASRDRRTDTQYF | TGTGCCAGCAGGGACCGACGCACAGATACGCAGTATTTT
TRBJ2-5 | NA | TRBV14 | NA | CASSQDQETQYF | TGTGCCAGCAGCCAAGACCAAGAGACCCAGTACTTC
TRBJ1-4 | NA | TRBV9 | TRBD1 | CASSVGGQGNYEKLFF | TGTGCCAGCAGCGTAGGGGGACAGGGCAACTATGAAAAACTGTTTTTT
TRBJ1-3 | NA | TRBV10-2 | NA | CASSESMGPGNTIYF | TGCGCCAGCAGTGAGTCGATGGGACCTGGAAACACCATATATTTT
TRBJ2-2 | NA | TRBV6-1 | NA | CASSGRRRLTGELFF | TGTGCCAGCAGTGGGCGACGGAGACTGACCGGGGAGCTGTTTTTT
TRBJ1-5 | NA | TRBV28 | NA | CASSLGVNQPQHF | TGTGCCAGCAGTCTGGGGGTAAATCAGCCCCAGCATTTT
TRBJ2-1 | NA | TRBV21-1 | NA | CASSKPLCLAGGNEQFF | TGTGCCAGCAGCAAACCCCTTTGCCTAGCGGGCGGCAATGAGCAGTTCTTC
TRBJ2-1 | NA | TRBV27 | TRBD2 | CASRPGLAGVDEQFF | TGTGCCAGCAGGCCCGGACTAGCGGGAGTTGATGAGCAGTTCTTC
TRBJ2-2 | NA | TRBV25-1 | NA | CASSGRETYTGELFF | TGTGCCAGCAGTGGACGGGAGACGTACACCGGGGAGCTGTTTTTT
TRBJ2-1 | once | TRBV5-1 | TRBD2 | CASSLASGSSYNEQFF | TGCGCCAGCAGCTTGGCTAGCGGAAGCTCCTACAATGAGCAGTTCTTC
TRBJ2-3 | NA | TRBV5-1 | NA | CASTQLGTDTQYF | TGCGCCAGCACCCAACTGGGCACAGATACGCAGTATTTT
TRBJ2-2 | few | TRBV9 | TRBD2 | CASSVTSGVNTGELFF | TGTGCCAGCAGCGTGACTAGCGGGGTGAACACCGGGGAGCTGTTTTTT
TRBJ2-3 | NA | TRBV6-1 | TRBD2 | CASSEWAGGAGTDTQYF | TGTGCCAGCAGTGAATGGGCGGGGGGCGCGGGCACAGATACGCAGTATTTT
TRBJ2-1 | NA | TRBV7-9 | NA | CASSPQAGRVHYNEQFF | TGTGCCAGCAGCCCCCAGGCGGGGCGGGTCCACTACAATGAGCAGTTCTTC
TRBJ2-7 | NA | TRBV7-2 | NA | CASSLALGRAYEQYF | TGTGCCAGCAGCTTAGCGCTGGGACGGGCATACGAGCAGTACTTC
TRBJ2-7 | NA | TRBV10-3 | TRBD1 | CAVRDRPYEQYF | TGTGCCGTCCGGGACAGACCCTACGAGCAGTACTTC
TRBJ2-7 | NA | TRBV29-1 | TRBD1 | CSVPGTGASEQYF | TGCAGCGTACCCGGGACAGGGGCTAGCGAGCAGTACTTC
TRBJ1-5 | once | TRBV5-6 | TRBD1 | CASSLKGAGNQPQHF | TGTGCCAGCAGCTTGAAGGGGGCAGGCAATCAGCCCCAGCATTTT
TRBJ2-2 | NA | TRBV9 | NA | CASSVEGGNTGELFF | TGTGCCAGCAGCGTGGAGGGCGGGAACACCGGGGAGCTGTTTTTT
TRBJ2-5 | NA | TRBV29-1 | TRBD1 | CSAHRGRLEETQYF | TGCAGCGCCCACAGGGGGCGACTTGAGGAGACCCAGTACTTC
TRBJ1-1 | NA | TRBV2 | TRBD1 | CASGAGGLPEAFF | TGTGCCAGCGGGGCAGGGGGCTTACCCGAAGCTTTCTTT
TRBJ2-7 | NA | TRBV19 | TRBD2 | CASSIGLAAYEQYF | TGTGCCAGTAGTATAGGACTAGCGGCCTACGAGCAGTACTTC
TRBJ2-7 | NA | TRBV27 | NA | CASSLSPGAGGSYEQYF | TGTGCCAGCAGTTTATCCCCGGGGGCAGGGGGCTCCTACGAGCAGTACTTC
TRBJ1-5 | NA | TRBV28 | NA | CASSFFAHNQPQHF | TGTGCCAGCAGTTTCTTCGCGCACAATCAGCCCCAGCATTTT
TRBJ2-1 | NA | TRBV7-9 | NA | CASSLSGGYNEQFF | TGTGCCAGCAGCTTATCAGGTGGATACAATGAGCAGTTCTTC
TRBJ2-7 | NA | TRBV5-5 | NA | CASSLADGGEQYF | TGTGCCAGCAGCTTGGCCGATGGGGGTGAGCAGTACTTC